The clone carrying this TCR beta chain was counted only a few times. This specimen belongs to a study of response to subunit inactivated influenza vaccine. TCRdb ran MiXCR on the RT-PCR reads and lists one entry per CDR3 protein. The top ten clones hold 2.8% of a sample with some 540,000 distinct CDR3 sequences, 20% to 25% of them seen once. V shed 6 bases, J shed 0 bases, and the junction held 12 bases outside the gene matches. The CDR3 contains 18 residues. Germline CDR1 and CDR2: MNHEY and SMNVEV (reference sequence). The sample was also linked to a second study, of T cells expressing NK-cell markers. From that report: It was by 5'RACE template switching with UMIs that TCR beta cDNA was made. Whether expanded NKG2C-expressing T cell clones recognize HCMV is unknown.

This specimen consisted of CD4+ T cells sorted from PBMCs, obtained 11 to 12 days after vaccination. The J gene is TRBJ2-3, the V gene TRBV27; TRBD2 matches at 10 bases. The TCR comes from a man aged 45-65 years who received an inactivated influenza vaccine. The CDR3 DNA is TGTGCCAGCAGCCACATGAAAACTAGCGGGGTTAGCACAGATACGCAGTATTTT. Protein: CASSHMKTSGVSTDTQYF.